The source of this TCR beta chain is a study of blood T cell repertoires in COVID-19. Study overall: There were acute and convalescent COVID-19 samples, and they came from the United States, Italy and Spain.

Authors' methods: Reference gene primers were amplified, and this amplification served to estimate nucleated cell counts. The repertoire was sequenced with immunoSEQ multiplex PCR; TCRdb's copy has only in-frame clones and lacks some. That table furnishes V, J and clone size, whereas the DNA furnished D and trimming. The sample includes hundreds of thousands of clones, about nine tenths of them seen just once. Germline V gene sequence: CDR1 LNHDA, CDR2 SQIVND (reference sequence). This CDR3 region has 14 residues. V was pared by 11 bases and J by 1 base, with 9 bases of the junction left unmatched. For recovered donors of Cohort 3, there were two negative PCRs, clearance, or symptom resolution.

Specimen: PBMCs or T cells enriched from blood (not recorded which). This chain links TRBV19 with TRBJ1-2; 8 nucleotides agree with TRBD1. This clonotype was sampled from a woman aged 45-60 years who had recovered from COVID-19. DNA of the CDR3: TGTGCCGCCGGAGACAGGGGAGTTAACTATGGCTACACCTTC. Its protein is CAAGDRGVNYGYTF.